The 17 T cell receptor beta chains given below trace back to one sample, sequenced in a study of molecular identifiers for immune sequencing clone quantification. One entry per CDR3 protein results from TCRdb running MiXCR on the PCR reads. The sample includes about 640,000 distinct CDR3 sequences, approximately 20% of them seen just once. Sequenced sample: naive CD8+ T cells from blood, with Jurkat cell RNA spiked in. The subset is: FACS-sorted CD8+CD4-CCR7+CD45RA+ naive T cells. The receptor source for this set is a human donor in good health. Some libraries in this study had Jurkat cell RNA spiked in.

The sample holds one count of this clonotype. A single base separates this from a much larger clone, so it may be a read error. This sequence joins TRBV6-6 and TRBJ2-1; no clear D gene. CDR3 length: 14 residues. From germline, CDR1 is MNHNY and CDR2 SVGAGI (reference sequence). This CDR3 reads CATKADGRYNEQLF. The CDR3, as DNA: TGTGCCACTAAGGCGGACGGGCGATACAATGAGCAGCTCTTC.

This clonotype was seen more than once but under ten times. The CDR3 loop reads CASSPRTLSPYNEQFF. CDR3 in DNA: TGTGCCAGCAGTCCCCGGACCCTGAGTCCCTACAATGAGCAGTTCTTC. The genes are TRBV27 and TRBJ2-1, with unresolved D. The germline gives CDR1 MNHEY, CDR2 SMNVEV (reference sequence). V was trimmed by 5 bases and J by 2 bases, leaving 16 bases between them. The CDR3 contains 16 residues.

The genes are TRBV4-1 and TRBJ2-1; 7 bases map to TRBD2. The CDR3 runs 14 residues. Trimming at V came to 0 bases and at J to 10 bases, leaving 6 bases not matched to a gene. Looked up from germline, CDR1 is MGHRA and CDR2 is YSYEKL. CDR3 nucleotide sequence: TGCGCCAGCAGCCAAGAGGGAGGGGCCTGGGAGCAGTTCTTC. Translation: CASSQEGGAWEQFF.

Ten or more counts support this clonotype. V gene TRBV6-5 combines with J gene TRBJ2-7, with a weak D call TRBD1 (6 bases). V shed 4 bases and J shed 3 bases, with 16 bases lying between them. The CDR3 runs to 15 residues. The germline gives CDR1 MNHEY, CDR2 SVGAGI. CDR3 sequence reads: CASSFSHQGSYEQYF. CDR3 nucleotide sequence: TGTGCCAGCAGTTTCTCACATCAGGGGAGCTACGAGCAGTACTTC.

There are a few counts of this clonotype. The V call is TRBV27, the J call TRBJ2-1, with TRBD2 identical over 16 bases. The germline V gene encodes CDR1 MNHEY and CDR2 SMNVEV (reference sequence). The CDR3 covers 18 residues. With V trimmed by 3 bases and J by 4 bases, 6 bases remained unmatched. The CDR3 is CASSLGLAGGGIYNEQFF. DNA of the CDR3: TGTGCCAGCAGTTTGGGACTAGCGGGGGGGGGGATATACAATGAGCAGTTCTTC.

This clonotype was counted many times. The chain employs TRBV4-1 and TRBJ1-1; the D is unclear. V lost 0 bases to trimming and J lost 0 bases, with 8 bases between them. Germline V gene lookup returns CDR1 MGHRA and CDR2 YSYEKL. The CDR3 loop spans 15 amino acids. CDR3 nucleotide sequence: TGCGCCAGCAGCCAAGAGTGGGCTATGAACACTGAAGCTTTCTTT. It codes for CASSQEWAMNTEAFF.

The chain carries TRBV5-1 and TRBJ2-5; TRBD2 is a possible D gene (7 bases). Trimming shortened V by 0 bases and J by 11 bases, and 17 bases separated the two germline ends. Germline V gives CDR1 SGHRS, CDR2 YFSETQ. CDR3 length: 14 amino acids. CDR3 in amino acids: CASSLDGGLTEQYF. In DNA form, the CDR3 reads TGCGCCAGCAGCTTGGACGGGGGGCTTACTGAGCAGTACTTC.

This clonotype appeared many times. The rearrangement joins TRBV12-3 or TRBV12-4 to TRBJ2-5; no clear D gene. Trimming stripped 6 bases from V and 3 bases from J, with 20 bases between. The CDR3 sequence is 16 residues long. CDR3 bases: TGTGCCAGCAGCCAAATCCTTCAGGCGAGAAAAGAGACCCAGTACTTC. Its protein is CASSQILQARKETQYF.

This clonotype was recorded many times. The genes are TRBV12-3 or TRBV12-4 and TRBJ2-5, with D maybe TRBD2 (6 bases). The V end was cut by 6 bases, the J end by 5 bases, with 10 bases between. This CDR3 has 12 amino acids. In nucleotides, the CDR3 is TGTGCCAGCAGCGGGGACTTCGAGACCCAGTACTTC. It is translated as CASSGDFETQYF.

This clonotype was detected ten times or more. The CDR3 spells CASSPLAGTDTQYF. The CDR3, as DNA: TGTGCCAGCAGCCCTCTTGCGGGCACAGATACGCAGTATTTT. The chain employs TRBV7-6 and TRBJ2-3; D not certain. V gave up 5 bases and J gave up 1 base, with 10 bases separating them. This CDR3 has 14 amino acids. The germline V gene has CDR1 SGHVS and CDR2 FNYEAQ.

This clonotype was seen many times. The chain joins TRBV5-4 to TRBJ2-2; 7 bases are a match to TRBD1. Germline CDR1 reads SGHNT; CDR2 reads YYREEE (reference sequence). This CDR3 comprises 13 residues. V shed 3 bases, J shed 6 bases, and the junction held 2 bases outside the gene matches. CDR3 loop: CASSYRGPGELFF. CDR3 sequence (DNA): TGTGCCAGCAGCTACAGGGGTCCCGGGGAGCTGTTTTTT.

The rearrangement links TRBV12-3 or TRBV12-4 to TRBJ2-2, with 8 bases that match TRBD1. This CDR3 region has 16 residues. The junction had 10 bases not matched to a gene; V was cut back by 3 bases and J by 7 bases. This CDR3 reads CASSLVLAGGGGELFF. CDR3 nucleotides: TGTGCCAGCAGTTTGGTACTAGCAGGGGGCGGCGGGGAGCTGTTTTTT.

The rearrangement links TRBV7-9 to TRBJ2-6; D is possibly TRBD1 (6 bases). V lost 4 bases and J 0 bases, leaving 16 bases between the germline ends. CDR1 and CDR2 from the germline V gene are SEHNR and FQNEAQ (reference sequence). CDR3 length: 18 amino acids. CDR3 sequence reads: CASSSPTGLLSGANVLTF. DNA for the CDR3: TGTGCCAGCAGCTCTCCTACAGGGCTACTCTCTGGGGCCAACGTCCTGACTTTC.

On this clonotype itself: A much bigger clone sits one base away, suggesting this may be a read error. The chain carries TRBV6-2 or TRBV6-3 and TRBJ1-1; D remains ambiguous. There are 14 residues in the CDR3. Germline-derived CDR1 and CDR2 are MNHEY and SVGEGT. The ends were cut back, 8 bases at V and 6 bases at J, with 19 bases in the middle. CDR3 protein: CASQTTGRYAEAFF. CDR3 in DNA: TGTGCCAGCCAAACGACGGGTCGGTACGCTGAAGCTTTCTTT.

This clonotype appeared many times. This chain uses TRBV25-1 with TRBJ2-3, with a tentative D call TRBD2 (7 bases). The CDR3 sequence is 18 residues long. Trimming removed 3 bases from V and 2 bases from J, with 21 bases in between. CDR1 MGHDK and CDR2 SYGVNS come from the germline V gene. CDR3 sequence reads: CASSEAGAGITATDTQYF. DNA of the CDR3: TGTGCCAGCAGTGAGGCGGGGGCTGGGATAACGGCCACAGATACGCAGTATTTT.

This clonotype occurred many times. This rearrangement joins TRBV27 to TRBJ2-3, with D possibly being TRBD1 (5 bases). The germline V gene encodes CDR1 MNHEY and CDR2 SMNVEV (reference sequence). Trimming stripped 3 bases from V and 4 bases from J, with 17 bases between. The CDR3 runs to 16 residues. The CDR3 reads CASSFSAHLRADTQYF. The DNA of the CDR3 is TGTGCCAGCAGTTTTTCGGCCCACCTCAGGGCAGATACGCAGTATTTT.

A few counts support this clonotype. J is TRBJ2-7 and V is TRBV28; D is unresolved. The CDR3 has 13 residues. V was trimmed by 4 bases and J by 3 bases, leaving 10 bases between them. Germline CDR1 MDHEN, CDR2 SYDVKM. The CDR3 spells CASSSYTFYEQYF. As DNA, the CDR3 is TGTGCCAGCAGTTCCTATACCTTCTACGAGCAGTACTTC.